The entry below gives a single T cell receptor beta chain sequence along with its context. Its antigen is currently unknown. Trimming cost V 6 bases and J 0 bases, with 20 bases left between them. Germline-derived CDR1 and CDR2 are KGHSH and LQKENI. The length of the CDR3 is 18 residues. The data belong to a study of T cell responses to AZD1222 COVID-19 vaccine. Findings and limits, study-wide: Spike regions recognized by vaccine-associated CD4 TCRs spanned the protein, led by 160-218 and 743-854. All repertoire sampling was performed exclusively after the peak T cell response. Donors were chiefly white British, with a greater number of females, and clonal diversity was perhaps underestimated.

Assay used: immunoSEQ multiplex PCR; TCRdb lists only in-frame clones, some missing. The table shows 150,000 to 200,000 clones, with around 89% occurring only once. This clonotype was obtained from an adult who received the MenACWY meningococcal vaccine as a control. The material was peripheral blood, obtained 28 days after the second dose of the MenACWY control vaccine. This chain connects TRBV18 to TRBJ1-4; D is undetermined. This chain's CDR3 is CASSPRSARAATNEKLFF. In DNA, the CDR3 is TGTGCCAGCTCGCCTCGATCAGCCCGAGCTGCAACTAATGAAAAACTGTTTTTT.